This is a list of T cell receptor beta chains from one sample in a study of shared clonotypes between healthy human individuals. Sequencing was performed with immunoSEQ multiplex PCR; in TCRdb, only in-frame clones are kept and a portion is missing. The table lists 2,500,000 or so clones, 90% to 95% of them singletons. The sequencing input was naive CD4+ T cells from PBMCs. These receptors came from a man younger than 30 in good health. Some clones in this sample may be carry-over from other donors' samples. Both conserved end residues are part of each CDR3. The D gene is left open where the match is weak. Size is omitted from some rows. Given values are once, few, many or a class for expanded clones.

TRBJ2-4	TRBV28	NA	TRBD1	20	TGTGCCAGCAGATACGGACTACGGACAGGGGGCGCGAGGGCCAAAAACATTCAGTACTTC	CASRYGLRTGGARAKNIQYF
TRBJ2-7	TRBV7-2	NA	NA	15	TGTGCCAGCAGCTTGAAGGAGGGGGGCAGGGTCAAGCAGTACTTC	CASSLKEGGRVKQYF
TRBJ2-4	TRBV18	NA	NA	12	TGTGCCAGCTCGCCCAGTAAAAACATTCAGTACTTC	CASSPSKNIQYF
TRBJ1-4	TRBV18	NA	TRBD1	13	TGTGCCAGCTCACCGAGGGACAGGGAAAAACTGTTTTTT	CASSPRDREKLFF
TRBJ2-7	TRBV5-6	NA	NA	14	TGTGCCAGCAGCGTCCGGACGAGAGTTCCCGAGCAGTACTTC	CASSVRTRVPEQYF
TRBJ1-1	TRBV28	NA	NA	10	TGTGCCAGCAGCACGACTGAAGCTTTCTTT	CASSTTEAFF
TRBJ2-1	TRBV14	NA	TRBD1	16	TGTGCCAGCAGCCGACATACAGGGGGCCTATACAATGAGCAGTTCTTC	CASSRHTGGLYNEQFF
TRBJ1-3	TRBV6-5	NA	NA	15	TGTGCCAGCAGTTATGCCCCCGGGACGGCGGACACCATATATTTT	CASSYAPGTADTIYF
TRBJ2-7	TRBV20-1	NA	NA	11	TGCAGTGCTAGAGGCGGTCGCGAGCAGTACTTC	CSARGGREQYF
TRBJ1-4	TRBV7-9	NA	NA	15	TGTGCCAGCAGCCCCAGTATGGGCCTTGGGGAAAAACTGTTTTTT	CASSPSMGLGEKLFF
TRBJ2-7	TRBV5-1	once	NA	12	TGCGCCAGCAGCTTGGGCCCGGGCGAGCAGTACTTC	CASSLGPGEQYF
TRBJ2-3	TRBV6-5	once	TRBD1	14	TGTGCCAGCAGTAGTGGACAGGGGACAGATACGCAGTATTTT	CASSSGQGTDTQYF
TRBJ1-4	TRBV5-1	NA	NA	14	TGCGCCAGCAGCTTGGCGGGATTTAATGAAAAACTGTTTTTT	CASSLAGFNEKLFF
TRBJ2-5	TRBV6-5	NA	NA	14	TGTGCCAGCAGTTACTCAGGGGTCCAAGAGACCCAGTACTTC	CASSYSGVQETQYF
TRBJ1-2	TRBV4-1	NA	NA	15	TGCGCCAGCAGCCAAGTCGTGTCCAGGGAGTATGGCTACACCTTC	CASSQVVSREYGYTF
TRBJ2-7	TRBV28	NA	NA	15	TGTGCCAGCAGCCCCGGGGTGACGGGAGTAGACGAGCAGTACTTC	CASSPGVTGVDEQYF
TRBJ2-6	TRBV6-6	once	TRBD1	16	TGTGCCAGCAGTGGAAGGACAGGGGATGGGGCCAACGTCCTGACTTTC	CASSGRTGDGANVLTF
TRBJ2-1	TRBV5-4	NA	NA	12	TGTGCCAGCAGCATGGGAATCGACGAGCAGTTCTTC	CASSMGIDEQFF
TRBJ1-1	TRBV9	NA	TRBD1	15	TGTGCCAGCAGCTTAACGACAGGGAAGAACACTGAAGCTTTCTTT	CASSLTTGKNTEAFF
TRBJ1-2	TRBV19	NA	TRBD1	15	TGTGCCAGTAGTATGGGACAGGGGACCGGTAATGGCTACACCTTC	CASSMGQGTGNGYTF
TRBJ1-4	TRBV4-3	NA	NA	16	TGCGCCAGCAGCCAAGCCGCCGGGTCCCTCGGAGAAAAACTGTTTTTT	CASSQAAGSLGEKLFF
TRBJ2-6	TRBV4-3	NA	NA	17	TGCGCCAGCAGCCAAGTCGGCAGTAGCTCTGGGGCCAACGTCCTGACTTTC	CASSQVGSSSGANVLTF